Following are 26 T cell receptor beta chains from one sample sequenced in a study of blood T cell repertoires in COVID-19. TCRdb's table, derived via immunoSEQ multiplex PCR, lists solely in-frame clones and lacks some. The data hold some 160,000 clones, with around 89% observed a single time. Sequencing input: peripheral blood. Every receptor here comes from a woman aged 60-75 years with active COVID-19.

CDR3 sequence reads: CASSWTSVNTGELFF. The CDR3, as DNA: TGTGCCAGCAGTTGGACTAGCGTCAACACCGGGGAGCTGTTTTTT. The genes are TRBV6-2 or TRBV6-3 and TRBJ2-2; TRBD2 matches at 9 bases. J gave up 2 bases and V 4 bases, and 2 bases lay outside the gene matches. Germline values: CDR1 MNHEY, CDR2 SVGEGT. The CDR3 sequence is 15 residues long.

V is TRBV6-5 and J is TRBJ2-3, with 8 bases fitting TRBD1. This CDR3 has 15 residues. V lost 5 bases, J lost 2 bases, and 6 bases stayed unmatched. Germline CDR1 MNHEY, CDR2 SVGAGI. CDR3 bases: TGTGCCAGCAGTCTCGGACAGGGATACACAGATACGCAGTATTTT. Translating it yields CASSLGQGYTDTQYF.

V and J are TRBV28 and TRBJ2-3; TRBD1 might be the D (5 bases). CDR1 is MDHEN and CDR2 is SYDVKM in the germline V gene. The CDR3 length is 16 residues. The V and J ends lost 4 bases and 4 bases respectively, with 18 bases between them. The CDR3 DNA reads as TGTGCCAGCAGTTATCGGACACCCCGGCGTCCAGATACGCAGTATTTT. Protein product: CASSYRTPRRPDTQYF.

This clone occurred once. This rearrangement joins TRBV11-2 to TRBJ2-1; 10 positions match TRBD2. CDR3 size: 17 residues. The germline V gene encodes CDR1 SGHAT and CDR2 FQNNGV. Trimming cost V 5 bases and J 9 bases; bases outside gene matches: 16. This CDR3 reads CASSQARAGGMGIEQFF. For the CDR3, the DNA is TGTGCCAGCAGCCAGGCCCGAGCGGGAGGGATGGGAATTGAGCAGTTCTTC.

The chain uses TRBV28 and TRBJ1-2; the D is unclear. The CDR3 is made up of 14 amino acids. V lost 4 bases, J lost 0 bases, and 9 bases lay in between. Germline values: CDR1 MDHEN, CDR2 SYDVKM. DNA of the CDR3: TGTGCCAGCAGTTACGGGATTACTAACTATGGCTACACCTTC. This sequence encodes CASSYGITNYGYTF.

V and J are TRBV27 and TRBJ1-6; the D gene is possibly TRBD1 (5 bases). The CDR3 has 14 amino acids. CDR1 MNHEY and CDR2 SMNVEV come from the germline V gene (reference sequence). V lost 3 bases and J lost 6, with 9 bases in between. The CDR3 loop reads CASSFDSRNSPLHF. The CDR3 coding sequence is TGTGCCAGCAGTTTTGACAGTCGTAATTCACCCCTCCACTTT.

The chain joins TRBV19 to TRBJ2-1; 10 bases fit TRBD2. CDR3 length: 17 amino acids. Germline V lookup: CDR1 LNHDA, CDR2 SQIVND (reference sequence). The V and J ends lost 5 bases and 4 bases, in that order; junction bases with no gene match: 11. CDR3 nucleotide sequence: TGTGCCAGTAGTCTTACTAGCGGGGCCCTAGGGTACAATGAGCAGTTCTTC. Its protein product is CASSLTSGALGYNEQFF.

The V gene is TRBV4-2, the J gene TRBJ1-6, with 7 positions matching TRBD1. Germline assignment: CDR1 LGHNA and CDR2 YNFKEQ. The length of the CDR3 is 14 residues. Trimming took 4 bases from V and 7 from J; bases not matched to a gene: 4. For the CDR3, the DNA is TGTGCCAGCAGCCGGGACAGACTAAATTCACCCCTCCACTTT. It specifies CASSRDRLNSPLHF.

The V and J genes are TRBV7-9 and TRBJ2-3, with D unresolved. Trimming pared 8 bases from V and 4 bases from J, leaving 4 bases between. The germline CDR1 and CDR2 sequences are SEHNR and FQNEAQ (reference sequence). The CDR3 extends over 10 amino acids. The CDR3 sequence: CASRADTQYF. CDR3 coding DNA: TGTGCCAGCCGGGCAGATACGCAGTATTTT. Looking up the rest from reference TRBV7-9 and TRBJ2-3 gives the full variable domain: DTGVSQNPRHKITKRGQNVTFRCDPISEHNRLYWYRQTLGQGPEFLTYFQNEAQLEKSRLLSDRFSAERPKGSFSTLEIQRTEQGDSAMYLCASRADTQYFGPGTRLTVL.

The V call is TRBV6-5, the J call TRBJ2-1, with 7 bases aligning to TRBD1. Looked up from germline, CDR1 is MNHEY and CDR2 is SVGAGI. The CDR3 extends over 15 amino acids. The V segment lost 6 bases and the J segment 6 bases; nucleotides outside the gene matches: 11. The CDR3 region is CASRPDRAVLNEQFF. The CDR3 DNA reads TGTGCCAGCAGACCCGACAGGGCGGTCCTCAATGAGCAGTTCTTC.

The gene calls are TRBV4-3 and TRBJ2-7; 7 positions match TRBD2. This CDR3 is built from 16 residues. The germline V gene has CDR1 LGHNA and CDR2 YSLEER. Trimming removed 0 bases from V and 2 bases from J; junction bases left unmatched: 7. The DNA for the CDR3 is TGCGCCAGCAGCCAAGATGCCCTAGCGGTGCCCTACGAGCAGTACTTC. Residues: CASSQDALAVPYEQYF.

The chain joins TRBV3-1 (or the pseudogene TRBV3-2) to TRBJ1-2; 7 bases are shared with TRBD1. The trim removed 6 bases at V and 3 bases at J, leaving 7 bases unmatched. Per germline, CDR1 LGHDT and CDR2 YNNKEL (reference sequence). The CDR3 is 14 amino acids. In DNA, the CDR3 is TGTGCCAGCAGGCCCCTCGGGACAGACTATGGCTACACCTTC. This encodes CASRPLGTDYGYTF.

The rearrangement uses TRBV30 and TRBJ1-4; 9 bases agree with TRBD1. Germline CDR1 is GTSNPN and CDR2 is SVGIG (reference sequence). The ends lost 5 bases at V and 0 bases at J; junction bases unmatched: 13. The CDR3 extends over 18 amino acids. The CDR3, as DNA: TGTGCCTGGTCCCCACGAGACAGGGGGTTTGCAACTAATGAAAAACTGTTTTTT. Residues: CAWSPRDRGFATNEKLFF.

CDR3 loop: CASGTGANTIQETQYF. CDR3 DNA sequence: TGCGCCAGCGGGACAGGGGCCAATACAATACAAGAGACCCAGTACTTC. The chain carries TRBV5-1 and TRBJ2-5; 10 nucleotides align to TRBD1. Germline V gives CDR1 SGHRS, CDR2 YFSETQ. Trimming took 7 bases from V and 2 from J; bases not matched to a gene: 11. CDR3 length: 16 amino acids.

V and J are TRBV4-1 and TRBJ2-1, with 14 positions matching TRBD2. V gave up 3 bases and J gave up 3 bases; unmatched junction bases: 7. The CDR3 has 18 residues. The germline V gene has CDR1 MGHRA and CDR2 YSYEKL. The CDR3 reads CASSQGGLAGDNYNEQFF. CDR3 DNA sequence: TGCGCCAGCAGCCAGGGGGGACTAGCGGGAGATAACTACAATGAGCAGTTCTTC.

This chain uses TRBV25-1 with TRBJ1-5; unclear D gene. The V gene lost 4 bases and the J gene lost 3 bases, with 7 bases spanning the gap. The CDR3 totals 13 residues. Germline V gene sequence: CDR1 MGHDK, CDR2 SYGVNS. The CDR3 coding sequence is TGTGCCAGCAGTGGGCAGGCCAATCAGCCCCAGCATTTT. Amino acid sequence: CASSGQANQPQHF.

The CDR3 is CASSFLGRDSANEKLFF. The CDR3 DNA reads TGTGCCAGCAGTTTTTTAGGTCGGGACAGTGCTAATGAAAAACTGTTTTTT. The V gene is TRBV28, the J gene TRBJ1-4, with TRBD1 matching over 7 bases. Losses at the gene ends were 3 bases for V and 3 bases for J; bases not matched to a gene: 10. The CDR3 has 17 residues. Germline V CDR1 and CDR2: MDHEN, SYDVKM. The entire variable domain, with the rest obtained from reference TRBV28 and TRBJ1-4, is as follows: DVKVTQSSRYLVKRTGEKVFLECVQDMDHENMFWYRQDPGLGLRLIYFSYDVKMKEKGDIPEGYSVSREKKERFSLILESASTNQTSMYLCASSFLGRDSANEKLFFGSGTQLSVL.

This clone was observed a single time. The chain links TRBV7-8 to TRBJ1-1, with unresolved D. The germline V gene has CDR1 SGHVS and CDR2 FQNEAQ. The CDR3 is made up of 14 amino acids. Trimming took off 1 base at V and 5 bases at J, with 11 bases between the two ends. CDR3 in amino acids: CASSLVRGRTEAFF. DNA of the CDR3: TGTGCCAGCAGCTTAGTCCGGGGAAGGACTGAAGCTTTCTTT.

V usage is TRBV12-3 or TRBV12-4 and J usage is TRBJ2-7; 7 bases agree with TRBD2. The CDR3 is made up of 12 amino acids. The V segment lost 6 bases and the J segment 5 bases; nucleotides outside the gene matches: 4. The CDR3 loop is CASSEAGDEQYF. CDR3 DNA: TGTGCCAGCAGCGAGGCGGGAGACGAGCAGTACTTC.

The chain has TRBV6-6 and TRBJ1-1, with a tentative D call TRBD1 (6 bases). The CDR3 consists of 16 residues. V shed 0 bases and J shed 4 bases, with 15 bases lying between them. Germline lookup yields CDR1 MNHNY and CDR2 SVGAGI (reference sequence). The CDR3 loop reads CASSYSSGGHGTEAFF. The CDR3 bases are TGTGCCAGCAGTTACTCATCGGGGGGGCACGGCACTGAAGCTTTCTTT.

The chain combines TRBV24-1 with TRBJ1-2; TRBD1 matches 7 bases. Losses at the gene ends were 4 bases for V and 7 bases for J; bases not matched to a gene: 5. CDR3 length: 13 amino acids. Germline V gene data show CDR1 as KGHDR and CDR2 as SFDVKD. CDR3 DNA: TGTGCCACCAGTGACTCTTGGACAGGTGGCTACACCTTC. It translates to CATSDSWTGGYTF.

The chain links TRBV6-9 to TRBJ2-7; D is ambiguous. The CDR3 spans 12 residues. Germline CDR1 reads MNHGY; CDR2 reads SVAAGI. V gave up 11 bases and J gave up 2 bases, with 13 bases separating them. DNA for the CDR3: TGTGCCGGCACGGTGCGCGCCTACGAGCAGTACTTC. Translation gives CAGTVRAYEQYF.

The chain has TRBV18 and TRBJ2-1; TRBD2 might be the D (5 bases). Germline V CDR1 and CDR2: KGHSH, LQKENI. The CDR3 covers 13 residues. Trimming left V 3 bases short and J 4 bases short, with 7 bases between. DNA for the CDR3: TGTGCCAGCTCACCCCGGGAATACAATGAGCAGTTCTTC. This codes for CASSPREYNEQFF.

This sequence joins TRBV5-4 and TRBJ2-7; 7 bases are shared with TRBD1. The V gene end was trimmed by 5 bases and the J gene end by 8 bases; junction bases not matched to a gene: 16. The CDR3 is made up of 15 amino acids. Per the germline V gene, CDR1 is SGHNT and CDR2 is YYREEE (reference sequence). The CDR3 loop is CASRHSGTEPGQQYF. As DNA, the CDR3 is TGTGCCAGCAGACACTCCGGGACAGAGCCGGGTCAGCAGTACTTC. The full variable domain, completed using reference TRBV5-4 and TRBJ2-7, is ETGVTQSPTHLIKTRGQQVTLRCSSQSGHNTVSWYQQALGQGPQFIFQYYREEENGRGNFPPRFSGLQFPNYSSELNVNALELDDSALYLCASRHSGTEPGQQYFGPGTRLTVT.

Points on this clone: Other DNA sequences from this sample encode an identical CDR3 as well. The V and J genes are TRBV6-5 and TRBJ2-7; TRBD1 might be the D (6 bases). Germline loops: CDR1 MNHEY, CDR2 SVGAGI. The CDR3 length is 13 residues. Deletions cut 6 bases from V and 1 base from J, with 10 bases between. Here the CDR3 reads CASRVQGSYEQYF. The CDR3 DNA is TGTGCCAGCAGAGTACAGGGATCCTACGAGCAGTACTTC.

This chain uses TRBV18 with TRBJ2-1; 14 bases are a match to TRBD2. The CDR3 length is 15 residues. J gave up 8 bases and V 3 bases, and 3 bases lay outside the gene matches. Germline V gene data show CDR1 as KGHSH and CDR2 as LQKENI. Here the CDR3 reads CASSPGLAGGYEQFF. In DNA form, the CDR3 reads TGTGCCAGCTCACCCGGACTAGCGGGAGGTTATGAGCAGTTCTTC.